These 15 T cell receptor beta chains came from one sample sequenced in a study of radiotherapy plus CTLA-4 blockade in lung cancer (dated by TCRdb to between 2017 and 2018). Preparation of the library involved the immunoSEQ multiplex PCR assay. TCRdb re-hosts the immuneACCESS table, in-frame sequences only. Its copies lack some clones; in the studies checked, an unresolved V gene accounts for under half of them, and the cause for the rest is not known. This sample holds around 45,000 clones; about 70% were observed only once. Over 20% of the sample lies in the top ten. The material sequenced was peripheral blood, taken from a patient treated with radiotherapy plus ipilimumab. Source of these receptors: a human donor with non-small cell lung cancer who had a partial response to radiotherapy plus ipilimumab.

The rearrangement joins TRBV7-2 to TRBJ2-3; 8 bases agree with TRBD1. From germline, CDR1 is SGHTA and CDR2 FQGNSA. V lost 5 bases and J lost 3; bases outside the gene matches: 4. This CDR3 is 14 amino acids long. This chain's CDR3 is CASSKRQGTDTQYF. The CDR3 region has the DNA TGTGCCAGCAGCAAACGACAGGGGACAGATACGCAGTATTTT.

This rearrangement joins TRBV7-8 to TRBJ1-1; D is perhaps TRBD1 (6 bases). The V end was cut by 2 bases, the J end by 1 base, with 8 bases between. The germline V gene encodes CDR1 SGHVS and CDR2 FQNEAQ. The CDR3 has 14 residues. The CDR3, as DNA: TGTGCCAGCAGCTTAAACAGGGCGAACACTGAAGCTTTCTTT. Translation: CASSLNRANTEAFF.

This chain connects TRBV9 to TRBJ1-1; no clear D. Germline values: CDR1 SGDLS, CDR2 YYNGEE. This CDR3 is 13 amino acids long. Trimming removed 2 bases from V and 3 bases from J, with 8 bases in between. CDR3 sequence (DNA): TGTGCCAGCAGCGTTAGCCGACACACTGAAGCTTTCTTT. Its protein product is CASSVSRHTEAFF.

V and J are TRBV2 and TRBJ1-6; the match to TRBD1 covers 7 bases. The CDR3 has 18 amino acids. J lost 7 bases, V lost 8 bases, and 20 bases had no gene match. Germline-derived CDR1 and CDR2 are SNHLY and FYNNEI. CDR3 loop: CASDIYRLLGTENSPLHF. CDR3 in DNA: TGTGCCAGCGACATATACCGCTTACTAGGGACAGAAAATTCACCCCTCCACTTT.

The CDR3 sequence: CASSLKGGPDTQYF. In nucleotides, the CDR3 is TGTGCCAGCAGCTTGAAGGGGGGGCCAGATACGCAGTATTTT. The V call is TRBV5-6, the J call TRBJ2-3; tentatively, D is TRBD2 (7 bases). Germline CDR1 SGHDT, CDR2 YYEEEE. This CDR3 is built from 14 residues. The V end was cut by 1 base, the J end by 4 bases, with 10 bases between.

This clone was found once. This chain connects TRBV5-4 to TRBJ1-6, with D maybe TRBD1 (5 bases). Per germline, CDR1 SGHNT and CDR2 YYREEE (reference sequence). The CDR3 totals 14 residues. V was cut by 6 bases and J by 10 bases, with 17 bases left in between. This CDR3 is CASTRKGRESPLHF. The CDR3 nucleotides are TGTGCCAGCACCAGAAAGGGGAGGGAATCACCCCTCCACTTT.

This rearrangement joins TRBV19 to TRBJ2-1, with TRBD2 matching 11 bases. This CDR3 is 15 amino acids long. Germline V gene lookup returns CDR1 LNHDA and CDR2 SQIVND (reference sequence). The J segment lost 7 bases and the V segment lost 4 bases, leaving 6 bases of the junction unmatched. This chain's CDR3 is CASSTLAGASNEQFF. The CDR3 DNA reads TGTGCCAGTAGTACACTAGCGGGAGCTTCGAATGAGCAGTTCTTC.

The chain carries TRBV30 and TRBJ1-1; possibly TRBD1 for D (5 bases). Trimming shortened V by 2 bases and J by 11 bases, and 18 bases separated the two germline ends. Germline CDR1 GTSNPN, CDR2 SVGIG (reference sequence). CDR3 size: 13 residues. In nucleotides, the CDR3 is TGTGCCTGGAGTCAGACAGACTTCCGTGCGGCTTTCTTT. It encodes CAWSQTDFRAAFF.

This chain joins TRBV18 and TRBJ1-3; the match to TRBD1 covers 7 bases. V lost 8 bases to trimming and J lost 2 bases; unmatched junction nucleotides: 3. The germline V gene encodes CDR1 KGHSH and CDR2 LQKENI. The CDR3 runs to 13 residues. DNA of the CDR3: TGTGCCAGCGCTGACAGGGCTGGAAACACCATATATTTT. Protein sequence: CASADRAGNTIYF.

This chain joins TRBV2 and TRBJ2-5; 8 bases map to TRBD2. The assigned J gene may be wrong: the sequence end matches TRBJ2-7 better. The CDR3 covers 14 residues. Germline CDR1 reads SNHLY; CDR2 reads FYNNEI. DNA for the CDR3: TGTGCCAGCAGTGTCCTAGCGGGCTCCTACGAGCAGTACTTC. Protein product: CASSVLAGSYEQYF.

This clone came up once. The CDR3 loop reads CAWSTPSTGSETQYF. The CDR3 nucleotides read TGTGCCTGGAGTACCCCCTCGACAGGGTCGGAGACCCAGTACTTC. This chain uses TRBV30 with TRBJ2-5; 7 bases line up with TRBD1. CDR3 length: 15 amino acids. V was pared by 2 bases and J by 5 bases, with 11 bases of the junction left unmatched. Germline V CDR1 and CDR2: GTSNPN, SVGIG (reference sequence).

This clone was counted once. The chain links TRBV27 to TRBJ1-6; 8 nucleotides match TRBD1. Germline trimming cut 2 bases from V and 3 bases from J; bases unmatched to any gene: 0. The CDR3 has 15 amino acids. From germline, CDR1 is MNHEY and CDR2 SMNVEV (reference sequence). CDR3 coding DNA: TGTGCCAGCAGTTTAGACAGGGGCTATAATTCACCCCTCCACTTT. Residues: CASSLDRGYNSPLHF.

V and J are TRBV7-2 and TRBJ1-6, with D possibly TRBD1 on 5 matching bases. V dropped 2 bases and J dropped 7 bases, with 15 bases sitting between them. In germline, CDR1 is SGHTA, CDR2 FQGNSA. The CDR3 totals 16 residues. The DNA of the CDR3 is TGTGCCAGCAGCTTACGTTGGGGCGGAATAAATTCACCCCTCCACTTT. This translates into CASSLRWGGINSPLHF.

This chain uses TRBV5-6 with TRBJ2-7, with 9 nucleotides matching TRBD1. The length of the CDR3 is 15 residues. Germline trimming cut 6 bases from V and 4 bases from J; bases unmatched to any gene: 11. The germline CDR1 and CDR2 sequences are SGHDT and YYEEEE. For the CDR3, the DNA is TGTGCCAGCAAAAACGGCGGGACAGGGTGGTACGAGCAGTACTTC. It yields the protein CASKNGGTGWYEQYF.

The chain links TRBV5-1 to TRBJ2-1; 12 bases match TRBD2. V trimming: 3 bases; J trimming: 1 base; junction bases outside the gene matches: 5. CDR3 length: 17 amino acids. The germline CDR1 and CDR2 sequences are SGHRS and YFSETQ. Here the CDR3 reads CASSWLAGGGSYNEQFF. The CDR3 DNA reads TGCGCCAGCAGCTGGCTAGCGGGAGGGGGATCCTACAATGAGCAGTTCTTC.